The present T cell receptor beta chain was sequenced within a study of TIL therapy for anti-PD-1-resistant metastatic lung cancer listed by TCRdb under 2021. Study-wide context: Tumors were harvested prior to any PD-1/PD-L1 blockade, after which nivolumab was administered to patients, and lymphodepletion, expanded TIL infusion and IL-2 were given to patients who progressed. Enrolled patients had a median age of about 53 years (range 38-75) and a median tumor PD-L1 proportion score of approximately 6.6%. Most of the cohort had lung adenocarcinoma, including four EGFR-mutant tumors and two ALK-rearranged tumors, and half of the patients were either current or former smokers. A median non-synonymous tumor mutation burden of under 1.9 mutations per megabase was determined across the cohort by whole-exome sequencing. T cell receptor beta sequencing of tumor and peripheral blood served to follow clonotypes across the tumor, the expanded TIL product, and serial blood samples. General findings and caveats noted by the study authors: Generalizability was limited because the cohort was highly selected, with more treatment-naive, never-smoker and oncogene-addicted patients included than is typical. The study protocol defined all tumor marker inferences as exploratory. Clonotypes from the infused TIL partially replaced the baseline peripheral repertoire and then declined over months, and persistence showed no apparent association with response.

About this clone itself: Its antigen is still unknown. Base qualities are not at hand, and no much larger clone is one base apart.

The germline V gene encodes CDR1 SQVTM and CDR2 ANQGSEA. The CDR3, cysteine through phenylalanine, is 14 amino acids long. The read is trimmed to its CDR3 DNA, 42 bases read in frame from base 1. V lost 1 base and J lost 1 base; the stretch between them is 10 bases long. TCR beta CDR3 regions were amplified from genomic DNA with the immunoSEQ v3 hsTCRB kit using bias-controlled multiplex PCR. An Illumina NextSeq 500 was used to sequence the TCR libraries, reaching 1.5 million to 2.5 million read pairs at survey level or 5-6 million at deep level. The authors processed their data as follows. Clonality was reported by immunoSEQ Analyzer software, which also assigned V, D and J genes and filtered out non-productive sequences. To compare repertoires between infused TIL and blood, productive Simpson clonality was used along with the Morisita overlap index of productive TRB rearrangements. For each clone in blood, the absolute clonotype count was estimated by multiplying the lymphocyte count by the CD3+ fraction and by the clone's productive frequency. The clones in this table, taken by TCRdb from immuneACCESS, are in-frame only. Not every clone is retained; where verified, under half of the shortfall comes from an unresolved V gene, and the cause of the rest is unknown. V and J calls and clone size are as listed in that table; D and trimming were resolved from the DNA. This sample gives tens of thousands of clones in total; roughly 69% of them show up just once. The ten top clones hold roughly 6.6% of the sample.

Interpreted using the paper, the time point label stands for: pre-treatment sample, taken before nivolumab and TIL therapy. Adults with stage 4 NSCLC were enrolled from late 2017 to January 2020 in a dual-center phase I trial. The samples were drawn from an open-label, single-arm phase I trial testing tumor-infiltrating lymphocyte therapy combined with nivolumab in advanced non-small cell lung cancer. Blood mononuclear cells from EDTA tubes were separated on a Ficoll gradient and snap-frozen as pellets, and DNA was extracted from the cells using a Qiagen mini-prep kit. The sequence came from a person between 25 and 79 years old with non-small cell lung cancer. Recombination linked TRBV29-1 to TRBJ1-1; TRBD1 is a weak D gene call, 5 bases matching. Sequenced material: blood, taken at baseline. The sequence in DNA is TGCAGCGTTGAAGGAGGGAGGGGGAACACTGAAGCTTTCTTT. This encodes CSVEGGRGNTEAFF.